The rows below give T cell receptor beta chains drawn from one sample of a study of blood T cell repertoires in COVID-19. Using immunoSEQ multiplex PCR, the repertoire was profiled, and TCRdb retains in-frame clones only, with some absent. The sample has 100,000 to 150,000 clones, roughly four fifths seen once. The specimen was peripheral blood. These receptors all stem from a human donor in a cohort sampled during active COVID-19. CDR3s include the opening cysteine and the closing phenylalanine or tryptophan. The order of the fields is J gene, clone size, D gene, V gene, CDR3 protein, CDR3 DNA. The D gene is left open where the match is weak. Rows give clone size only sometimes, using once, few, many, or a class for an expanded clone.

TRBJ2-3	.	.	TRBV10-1	CASSESAAGDTQYF	TGCGCCAGCAGTGAGTCCGCCGCGGGGGATACGCAGTATTTT
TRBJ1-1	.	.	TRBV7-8	CASSARALTEAFF	TGTGCCAGCAGCGCCCGAGCACTCACTGAAGCTTTCTTT
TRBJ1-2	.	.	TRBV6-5	CASSYSQESGYTF	TGTGCCAGCAGTTACTCACAGGAGTCCGGCTACACCTTC
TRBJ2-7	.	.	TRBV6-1	CASSEDQGWTYEQYF	TGTGCCAGCAGTGAAGATCAGGGTTGGACCTACGAGCAGTACTTC
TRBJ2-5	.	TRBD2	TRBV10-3	CAIRGAGGRETQYF	TGTGCCATCAGGGGAGCGGGGGGCCGGGAGACCCAGTACTTC
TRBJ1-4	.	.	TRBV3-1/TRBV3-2	CASSGWGANEKLFF	TGTGCCAGCTCAGGGTGGGGGGCTAATGAAAAACTGTTTTTT
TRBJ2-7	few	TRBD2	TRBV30	CAWSGSAGVYEQYF	TGTGCCTGGAGTGGTAGCGCGGGGGTCTACGAGCAGTACTTC
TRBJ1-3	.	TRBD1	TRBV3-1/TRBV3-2	CASSHGTGVSGNTIYF	TGTGCCAGCAGCCACGGGACAGGAGTCTCTGGAAACACCATATATTTT
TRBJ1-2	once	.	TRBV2	CASSGQDYGYTF	TGTGCCAGCAGTGGGCAGGACTATGGCTACACCTTC
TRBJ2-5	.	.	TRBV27	CASSAQGPYQETQYF	TGTGCCAGCAGTGCCCAGGGCCCGTACCAAGAGACCCAGTACTTC
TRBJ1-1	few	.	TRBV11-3	CASSLVSHGTEAFF	TGTGCCAGCAGCTTAGTGAGTCACGGCACTGAAGCTTTCTTT
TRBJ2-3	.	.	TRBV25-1	CASTWLAGDTQYF	TGTGCCAGCACGTGGCTAGCTGGGGATACGCAGTATTTT
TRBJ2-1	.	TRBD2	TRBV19	CASSRLAGGLDNEQFF	TGTGCCAGTAGTCGACTAGCGGGGGGGCTAGACAATGAGCAGTTCTTC
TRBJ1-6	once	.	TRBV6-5	CASSYGGSYNSPLHF	TGTGCCAGCAGTTACGGCGGCTCCTATAATTCACCCCTCCACTTT
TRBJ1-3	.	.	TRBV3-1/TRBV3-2	CASSHKGYSGNTIYF	TGTGCCAGCAGCCATAAGGGGTACTCTGGAAACACCATATATTTT
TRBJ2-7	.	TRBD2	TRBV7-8	CASSLEGTSGGRYEQYF	TGTGCCAGCAGCTTAGAAGGGACTAGCGGGGGTAGGTACGAGCAGTACTTC
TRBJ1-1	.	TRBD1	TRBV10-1	CASSESGQARRAFF	TGCGCCAGCAGTGAGTCGGGACAGGCCCGACGGGCTTTCTTT
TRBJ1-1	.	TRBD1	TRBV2	CASKGAGGTEAFF	TGTGCCAGCAAGGGGGCTGGGGGCACTGAAGCTTTCTTT
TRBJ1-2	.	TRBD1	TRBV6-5	CGLDSGGDGYTF	TGTGGACTTGACTCAGGGGGCGATGGCTACACCTTC
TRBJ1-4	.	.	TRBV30	CAWSVRATNEKLFF	TGTGCCTGGAGTGTGAGGGCAACTAATGAAAAACTGTTTTTT
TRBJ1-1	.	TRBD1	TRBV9	CASSAQTGGYTEAFF	TGTGCCAGCAGCGCACAGACAGGGGGTTACACTGAAGCTTTCTTT
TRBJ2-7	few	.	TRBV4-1	CASSQEVNRDNEQYF	TGCGCCAGCAGCCAAGAGGTCAACAGGGACAACGAGCAGTACTTC
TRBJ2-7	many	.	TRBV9	CASSVSGEDEQYF	TGTGCCAGCAGCGTATCCGGGGAGGACGAGCAGTACTTC
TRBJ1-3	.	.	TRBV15	CASADSRDSGNTIYF	TGTGCCTCCGCCGACAGCCGCGACTCTGGAAACACCATATATTTT
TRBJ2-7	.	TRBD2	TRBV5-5	CASSLEGTSGVSSYEQYF	TGTGCCAGCAGCTTGGAGGGGACGAGCGGGGTTAGCTCCTACGAGCAGTACTTC
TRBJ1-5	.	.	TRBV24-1	CATSQGASNQPQHF	TGTGCCACCAGTCAGGGCGCGAGCAATCAGCCCCAGCATTTT
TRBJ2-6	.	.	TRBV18	CASSPMAATSGANVLTF	TGTGCCAGCTCACCAATGGCAGCGACTTCTGGGGCCAACGTCCTGACTTTC
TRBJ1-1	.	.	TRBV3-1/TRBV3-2	CASSQGRGTEAFF	TGTGCCAGCAGCCAAGGAAGGGGGACTGAAGCTTTCTTT
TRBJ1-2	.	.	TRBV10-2	CASSAGKNYGYTF	TGCGCCAGCAGTGCGGGAAAAAACTATGGCTACACCTTC
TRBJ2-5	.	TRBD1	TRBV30	CAWTGRGLQTQYF	TGTGCCTGGACAGGCAGGGGGTTACAGACCCAGTACTTC
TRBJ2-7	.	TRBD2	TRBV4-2	CASSQKTSGSVYGEQYF	TGTGCCAGCAGCCAAAAGACTAGCGGGAGCGTTTATGGCGAGCAGTACTTC
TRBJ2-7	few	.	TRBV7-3	CASSPGASAFYEQYF	TGTGCCAGCAGTCCTGGGGCTAGCGCCTTCTACGAGCAGTACTTC
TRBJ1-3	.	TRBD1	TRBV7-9	CASSARRQGLSGNTIYF	TGTGCCAGCAGCGCTCGGCGACAGGGCCTCTCTGGAAACACCATATATTTT
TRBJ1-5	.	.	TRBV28	CASSPQVAHSNQPQHF	TGTGCCAGCAGTCCGCAGGTGGCCCATAGCAATCAGCCCCAGCATTTT
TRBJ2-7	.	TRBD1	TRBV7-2	CASSSGQGISYEQYF	TGTGCCAGCAGCTCGGGACAGGGAATCTCCTACGAGCAGTACTTC
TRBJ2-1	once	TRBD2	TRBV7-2	CASSFSSGFNEQFF	TGTGCCAGCAGCTTTTCTAGCGGGTTTAATGAGCAGTTCTTC
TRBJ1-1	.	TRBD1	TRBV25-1	CASSDPGQGDTEAFF	TGTGCCAGCAGTGACCCTGGACAGGGTGACACTGAAGCTTTCTTT
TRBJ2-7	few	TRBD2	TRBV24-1	CATSDGSGDPSMYF	TGTGCCACCAGTGATGGTAGCGGGGACCCGTCAATGTACTTC
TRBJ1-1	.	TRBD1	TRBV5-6	CASSLEGGQGAEAFF	TGTGCCAGCAGCTTGGAGGGAGGACAGGGCGCGGAAGCTTTCTTT
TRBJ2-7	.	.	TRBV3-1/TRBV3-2	CASSQGGVNPYEQYF	TGTGCCAGCAGCCAAGGGGGAGTGAATCCCTACGAGCAGTACTTC
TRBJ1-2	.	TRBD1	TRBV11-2	CASSLAGTGGRGYTF	TGTGCCAGCAGCTTGGCCGGGACAGGGGGGAGAGGCTACACCTTC
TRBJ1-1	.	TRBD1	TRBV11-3	CASTRRKDRSSVLGNTEAFF	TGTGCCAGTACGCGACGGAAGGACAGGTCATCAGTTCTGGGGAACACTGAAGCTTTCTTT
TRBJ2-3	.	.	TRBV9	CASSSLDSFSDTQYF	TGTGCCAGCAGCTCCCTAGACTCGTTTTCAGATACGCAGTATTTT
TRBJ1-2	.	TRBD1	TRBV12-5	CASGLPGQASYGYTF	TGTGCTAGTGGTTTGCCGGGACAGGCCAGTTATGGCTACACCTTC
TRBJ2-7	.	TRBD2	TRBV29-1	CSVCTSGSDEQYF	TGCAGCGTGTGCACTAGCGGGAGTGACGAGCAGTACTTC
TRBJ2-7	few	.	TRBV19	CASSMLGPGDRHEQYF	TGTGCCAGTAGTATGTTAGGTCCGGGAGATCGCCACGAGCAGTACTTC